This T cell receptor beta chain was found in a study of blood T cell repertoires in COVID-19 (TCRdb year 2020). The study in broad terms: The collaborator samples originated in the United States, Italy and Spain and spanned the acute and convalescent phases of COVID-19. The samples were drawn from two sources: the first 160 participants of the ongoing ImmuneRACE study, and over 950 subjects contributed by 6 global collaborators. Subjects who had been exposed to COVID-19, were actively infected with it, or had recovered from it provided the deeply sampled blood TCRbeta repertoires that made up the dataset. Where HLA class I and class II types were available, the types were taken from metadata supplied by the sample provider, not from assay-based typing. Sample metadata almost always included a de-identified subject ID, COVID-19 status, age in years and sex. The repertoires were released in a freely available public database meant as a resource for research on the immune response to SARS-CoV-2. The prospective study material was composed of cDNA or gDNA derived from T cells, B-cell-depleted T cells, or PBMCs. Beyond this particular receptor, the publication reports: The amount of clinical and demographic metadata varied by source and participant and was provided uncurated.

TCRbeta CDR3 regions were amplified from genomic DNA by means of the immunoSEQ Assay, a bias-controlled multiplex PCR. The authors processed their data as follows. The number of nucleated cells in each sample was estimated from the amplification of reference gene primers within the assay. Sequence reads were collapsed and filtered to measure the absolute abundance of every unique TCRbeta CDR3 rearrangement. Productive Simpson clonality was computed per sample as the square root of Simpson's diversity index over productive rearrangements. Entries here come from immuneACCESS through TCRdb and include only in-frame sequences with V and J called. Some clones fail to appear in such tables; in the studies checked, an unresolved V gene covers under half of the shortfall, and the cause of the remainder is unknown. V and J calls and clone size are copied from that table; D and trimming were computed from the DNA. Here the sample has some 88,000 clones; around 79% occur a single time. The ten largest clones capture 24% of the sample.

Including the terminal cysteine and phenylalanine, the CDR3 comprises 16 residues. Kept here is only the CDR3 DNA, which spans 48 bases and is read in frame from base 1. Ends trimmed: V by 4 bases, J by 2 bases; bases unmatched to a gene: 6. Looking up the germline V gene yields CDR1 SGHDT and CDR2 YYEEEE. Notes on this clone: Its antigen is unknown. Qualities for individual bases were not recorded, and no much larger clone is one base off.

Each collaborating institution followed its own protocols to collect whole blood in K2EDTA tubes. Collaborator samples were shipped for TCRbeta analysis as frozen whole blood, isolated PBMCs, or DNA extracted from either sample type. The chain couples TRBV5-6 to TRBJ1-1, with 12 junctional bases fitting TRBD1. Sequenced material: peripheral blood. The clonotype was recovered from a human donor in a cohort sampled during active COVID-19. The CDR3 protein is CASSETGTGGNTEAFF. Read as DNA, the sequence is TGTGCCAGCAGCGAGACCGGGACAGGGGGCAACACTGAAGCTTTCTTT.